This TCR beta chain was recorded in a study of shared clonotypes between healthy human individuals. Overall study results and limits: Rarefaction showed sorted-subset sequencing was incomplete despite large depth.

Assay: immunoSEQ multiplex PCR; the TCRdb copy retains only in-frame clones and omits some. Of some 980,000 clones in the sample, more than 75% were seen once. Worth noting for this clone: What it binds is not known. Additional DNA sequences in this sample encode the identical CDR3.

V was clipped by 6 bases and J by 1 base, with 12 bases between them. The CDR3 runs to 14 residues. Germline V lookup: CDR1 KGHSH, CDR2 LQKENI. The specimen sequenced was memory CD4+ T cells sorted from blood. Subset noted: CD45RA-negative fraction. The TCR sequence derives from a man between 18 and 35 years old in good health. This chain links TRBV18 with TRBJ1-1; maybe TRBD1 (5 bases). CDR3 protein: CASSPGLSNTEAFF. The CDR3 DNA reads as TGTGCCAGCTCCCCAGGGCTTTCGAACACTGAAGCTTTCTTT. Full variable domain (rest looked up from reference TRBV18 and TRBJ1-1): NAGVMQNPRHLVRRRGQEARLRCSPMKGHSHVYWYRQLPEEGLKFMVYLQKENIIDESGMPKERFSAEFPKEGPSILRIQQVVRGDSAAYFCASSPGLSNTEAFFGQGTRLTVV.